Each of the 28 T cell receptor beta chains below was sequenced from the same sample in a study of neurological immune-mediated disorders. TCRdb reprocessed the 5' RACE reads via MiXCR and lists one record per CDR3 protein. Of tens of thousands of distinct CDR3 sequences detected, around 4% appear once; the ten largest clones hold 5.7%. The time point was: longitudinal time-point 3. The sample taken for sequencing was PBMCs. All receptors derive from a woman in her sixties with multiple sclerosis.

This clonotype was counted at least ten times. The chain carries TRBV7-2 and TRBJ1-2; 7 bases fit TRBD1. This CDR3 comprises 14 residues. The germline gives CDR1 SGHTA, CDR2 FQGNSA. After removal of 5 bases from V and 4 bases from J, the junction contained 7 bases not matched to a gene. For the CDR3, the DNA is TGTGCCAGCAGCCCCGGGACAGAGATCTATGGCTACACCTTC. The encoded protein is CASSPGTEIYGYTF.

This clonotype was seen ten or more times. This chain links TRBV7-2 with TRBJ2-1; D is uncertain. The CDR3 runs to 13 residues. Looked up from germline, CDR1 is SGHTA and CDR2 is FQGNSA. V was pared by 1 base and J by 9 bases, with 10 bases between. The CDR3 DNA reads as TGTGCCAGCAGCTTAGTAGGGTATAGTGAGCAGTTCTTC. This encodes CASSLVGYSEQFF.

Ten or more counts support this clonotype. CDR3 amino acids: CSAREYSGNTIYF. In DNA, the CDR3 is TGCAGTGCTAGAGAGTACTCTGGAAACACCATATATTTT. V is TRBV20-1 and J is TRBJ1-3; D is unclear. The V gene's germline CDR1 is DFQATT and CDR2 SNEGSKA (reference sequence). Trimming stripped 0 bases from V and 0 bases from J, with 3 bases between. This CDR3 has 13 amino acids.

This clonotype has at least ten counts. The chain uses TRBV19 and TRBJ2-7; 13 bases match TRBD2. This CDR3 contains 14 residues. J gave up 12 bases and V 10 bases, and 15 bases lay outside the gene matches. Germline CDR1 reads LNHDA; CDR2 reads SQIVND (reference sequence). The CDR3 DNA reads as TGTGCCACCCCTCGGGCGGGACTAGCGGGGTTTGGGTACTTC. Translated: CATPRAGLAGFGYF.

Many counts were recorded for this clonotype. CDR3 in amino acids: CASSRQGNGYEQYF. In DNA form, the CDR3 reads TGTGCCAGCAGCAGACAGGGTAATGGCTACGAGCAGTACTTC. This chain links TRBV5-5 with TRBJ2-7, with TRBD1 matching over 7 bases. Germline values: CDR1 SGHKS, CDR2 YYEKEE (reference sequence). Losses at the gene ends were 4 bases for V and 3 bases for J; bases not matched to a gene: 7. The CDR3 has 14 residues.

Comments on this clonotype: This may stem from a read error, because a much larger clone lies one nucleotide away. V is TRBV6-5 and J is TRBJ1-6, with TRBD1 as a possible D gene (5 bases). The CDR3 is 13 residues long. Germline V gene data show CDR1 as MNHEY and CDR2 as SVGAGI. The CDR3 spells CANSYDSNSPLHF. CDR3 nucleotides: TGTGCCAACAGTTACGACAGTAATTCACCCCTCCACTTT.

This clonotype was counted at least ten times. The chain has TRBV7-2 and TRBJ2-7; the match to TRBD1 covers 9 bases. There are 15 residues in the CDR3. Germline trimming cut 1 base from V and 4 bases from J; bases unmatched to any gene: 5. CDR1 is SGHTA, CDR2 FQGNSA, per germline. CDR3: CASSLGGQGLYEQYF. The CDR3 nucleotides are TGTGCCAGCAGCTTAGGGGGACAGGGTCTTTACGAGCAGTACTTC.

The rearrangement links TRBV20-1 to TRBJ2-3; a possible D gene is TRBD2 (6 bases). V was cut by 0 bases and J by 13 bases, with 20 bases left in between. CDR1 and CDR2 (germline): DFQATT, SNEGSKA (reference sequence). The CDR3 is 14 amino acids. CDR3 sequence reads: CSARDGGRGRSKYF. CDR3 sequence (DNA): TGCAGTGCTAGAGATGGAGGTAGAGGGAGGTCCAAGTATTTT.

At least ten counts were recorded for this clonotype. This chain joins TRBV14 and TRBJ2-3; no clear D. The length of the CDR3 is 12 residues. The V end lost 11 bases, the J end lost 1 base, and 10 bases lay between the germline ends. Looked up from germline, CDR1 is SGHDN and CDR2 is FVKESK. In DNA, the CDR3 is TGTGCCTCCGGCGCAGGCACAGATACGCAGTATTTT. It is translated as CASGAGTDTQYF.

This clonotype has ten or more counts. V usage is TRBV25-1 and J usage is TRBJ1-1; D perhaps matches TRBD1 (5 bases). Germline lookup yields CDR1 MGHDK and CDR2 SYGVNS. Trimming removed 7 bases from V and 10 bases from J, with 13 bases in between. CDR3 size: 11 residues. The CDR3: CASISGRGAFF. DNA of the CDR3: TGTGCCAGCATCAGTGGGAGGGGAGCTTTCTTT.

This clonotype was seen many times. The CDR3 sequence: CASSPFQLGRKLFF. CDR3 DNA sequence: TGTGCCAGCAGTCCATTCCAACTAGGCAGAAAACTGTTTTTT. The J gene is TRBJ1-4, the V gene TRBV6-5; D uncertain. The CDR3 length is 14 residues. In germline, CDR1 is MNHEY, CDR2 SVGAGI. V shed 5 bases and J shed 10 bases, with 17 bases lying between them.

This clonotype was counted ten times or more. V usage is TRBV5-1 and J usage is TRBJ2-5; D is perhaps TRBD2 (6 bases). Trimming stripped 3 bases from V and 5 bases from J, with 11 bases between. The CDR3 runs 13 residues. Germline CDR1 is SGHRS and CDR2 is YFSETQ. CDR3 in amino acids: CASSSLASETQYF. CDR3 sequence (DNA): TGCGCCAGCAGCTCTCTAGCGAGCGAGACCCAGTACTTC.

This clonotype was detected ten times or more. The CDR3 sequence is CASSQGGQSTDTQYF. CDR3 sequence (DNA): TGCGCCAGCAGCCAAGGTGGCCAGAGCACAGATACGCAGTATTTT. The chain combines TRBV4-1 with TRBJ2-3; D remains unclear. V shed 1 base and J shed 0 bases, with 8 bases lying between them. Germline values: CDR1 MGHRA, CDR2 YSYEKL. This CDR3 comprises 15 residues.

This clonotype was recorded at least ten times. In nucleotides, the CDR3 is TGCGCCAGCAGCCCCCACCCCCACGAGCAGTACTTC. This sequence encodes CASSPHPHEQYF. The rearrangement uses TRBV5-1 and TRBJ2-7; no reliable D call. The CDR3 extends over 12 amino acids. From germline, CDR1 is SGHRS and CDR2 YFSETQ. Trimming shortened V by 4 bases and J by 5 bases, and 10 bases separated the two germline ends.

This clonotype was seen repeatedly, ten times or more. This chain joins TRBV29-1 and TRBJ1-1; the D is unclear. The V gene lost 7 bases and the J gene lost 0 bases, with 6 bases spanning the gap. Germline lookup yields CDR1 SQVTM and CDR2 ANQGSEA. The CDR3 contains 11 residues. CDR3 sequence: CSGSLNTEAFF. CDR3 bases: TGCAGCGGGTCTCTGAACACTGAAGCTTTCTTT.

The table lists this clonotype with many counts. The chain combines TRBV7-6 with TRBJ1-5; D remains ambiguous. This CDR3 is 15 amino acids long. CDR1 is SGHVS and CDR2 is FNYEAQ in the germline V gene. V lost 5 bases, J lost 1 base, and 12 bases lay in between. The DNA of the CDR3 is TGTGCCAGCAGCCCTAGAATGGACAGCAATCAGCCCCAGCATTTT. Translated: CASSPRMDSNQPQHF.

This clonotype has a count of ten or more. V usage is TRBV5-1 and J usage is TRBJ1-2; weak D call: TRBD1 (5 bases). The V gene lost 4 bases and the J gene lost 4 bases, with 14 bases spanning the gap. Germline loops: CDR1 SGHRS, CDR2 YFSETQ. There are 14 residues in the CDR3. CDR3: CASSTRRGVYGYTF. DNA for the CDR3: TGCGCCAGCAGCACCCGCCGAGGGGTCTATGGCTACACCTTC.

This clonotype has a count of ten or more. The V call is TRBV9, the J call TRBJ1-2, with TRBD1 identical over 7 bases. Germline-derived CDR1 and CDR2 are SGDLS and YYNGEE. There are 15 residues in the CDR3. V was pared by 4 bases and J by 8 bases, with 14 bases of the junction left unmatched. The CDR3 nucleotides are TGTGCCAGCAGCTCCCCCCGACAGGGCTTAAGAGGCTACACCTTC. It is translated as CASSSPRQGLRGYTF.

This clonotype was observed many times. The chain combines TRBV12-3 or TRBV12-4 with TRBJ1-1; D is ambiguous. The CDR3 covers 14 residues. V lost 3 bases and J 1 base, leaving 9 bases between the germline ends. The DNA for the CDR3 is TGTGCCAGCAGTTTCCCGGGGAGGAACACTGAAGCTTTCTTT. As protein: CASSFPGRNTEAFF.

This clonotype was seen at least ten times. This rearrangement joins TRBV12-5 to TRBJ2-7; 10 nucleotides match TRBD2. Trimming at V came to 7 bases and at J to 3 bases, leaving 9 bases not matched to a gene. Germline V gene lookup returns CDR1 LGHNT and CDR2 FRNRAP. CDR3 length equals 15 residues. Here the CDR3 DNA reads TGTGCTAGTGCCCCCCCCCGGACTAGCGGCTACGAGCAGTACTTC. It translates to CASAPPRTSGYEQYF.

This clonotype was observed a few times. The chain couples TRBV24-1 to TRBJ2-2; weak D call: TRBD1 (6 bases). With 8 bases removed from V and 4 bases from J, the gap between germline ends came to 10 bases. The CDR3 consists of 13 residues. In germline, CDR1 is KGHDR, CDR2 SFDVKD. CDR3: CATMGQPTGELFF. The CDR3 DNA follows: TGTGCCACCATGGGACAACCCACCGGGGAGCTGTTTTTT.

This clonotype was found many times. The chain carries TRBV5-1 and TRBJ1-6, with D unclear. V shed 0 bases and J shed 7 bases, with 11 bases lying between them. CDR1 is SGHRS, CDR2 YFSETQ, per germline. There are 15 residues in the CDR3. CDR3 amino acids: CASSLAVSENSPLHF. In DNA, the CDR3 is TGCGCCAGCAGCTTGGCCGTGTCCGAAAATTCACCCCTCCACTTT.

In its sample, this clonotype was seen many times. The chain uses TRBV5-1 and TRBJ1-5, with 8 bases matching TRBD1. The CDR3 contains 15 residues. CDR1 is SGHRS, CDR2 YFSETQ, per germline. V dropped 2 bases and J dropped 3; count of bases not matched to a gene: 4. As DNA, the CDR3 is TGCGCCAGCAGCTTCGCAGGGGGCTCCAATCAGCCCCAGCATTTT. This gives the protein CASSFAGGSNQPQHF.

This clonotype was seen at least ten times. The chain links TRBV5-6 to TRBJ2-1; D remains ambiguous. The ends were cut back, 0 bases at V and 8 bases at J, with 6 bases in the middle. Germline V gene data show CDR1 as SGHDT and CDR2 as YYEEEE. CDR3 length: 12 amino acids. CDR3 protein: CASSLAGYEQFF. The DNA of the CDR3 is TGTGCCAGCAGCTTGGCCGGGTATGAGCAGTTCTTC.

This clonotype has ten or more counts. This chain links TRBV3-1 with TRBJ1-1; D is uncertain. The germline V and J ends were trimmed by 6 bases and 0 bases, with 2 bases remaining between them. CDR3 length: 11 residues. Germline V gives CDR1 LGHDT, CDR2 YNNKEL (reference sequence). The CDR3 nucleotides read TGTGCCAGCAGTATGAACACTGAAGCTTTCTTT. Translating it yields CASSMNTEAFF.

This clonotype was seen ten or more times. The V and J genes are TRBV18 and TRBJ2-3, with TRBD1 matching over 8 bases. The CDR3 consists of 16 residues. The V and J ends lost 3 bases and 3 bases, in that order; junction bases with no gene match: 8. Germline-derived CDR1 and CDR2 are KGHSH and LQKENI. The CDR3 here is CASSPGQGATTDTQYF. In DNA, the CDR3 is TGTGCCAGCTCACCGGGGCAGGGGGCGACGACAGATACGCAGTATTTT. The complete variable domain, with remaining parts taken from reference TRBV18 and TRBJ2-3, reads NAGVMQNPRHLVRRRGQEARLRCSPMKGHSHVYWYRQLPEEGLKFMVYLQKENIIDESGMPKERFSAEFPKEGPSILRIQQVVRGDSAAYFCASSPGQGATTDTQYFGPGTRLTVL.

This clonotype was detected many times. Because the CDR3's place on the DNA is in doubt, the DNA is left out and the CDR3 is given as listed by TCRdb. This chain uses TRBV21-1 with TRBJ2-1. TRBV21-1 has pseudogene status. With termini counted, the CDR3 has 18 amino acids. CDR3 in amino acids: CASSKAQRKVGIGNEQFF.

In its sample, this clonotype was seen many times. V and J are TRBV20-1 and TRBJ1-1; D is ambiguous. V was cut by 0 bases and J by 4 bases, with 12 bases left in between. Germline loops: CDR1 DFQATT, CDR2 SNEGSKA (reference sequence). This CDR3 is 14 amino acids long. CDR3 sequence: CSARDSGLATEAFF. The DNA for the CDR3 is TGCAGTGCTAGAGATTCGGGTCTAGCCACTGAAGCTTTCTTT.